One and the same sample provided the 19 T cell receptor beta chains below, sequenced in a study of blood T cell repertoires in COVID-19. Libraries were prepared by immunoSEQ multiplex PCR; TCRdb keeps only in-frame clonotypes and omits some of them. The data show about 84,000 clones, 80% to 90% seen once. Sequencing was carried out using peripheral blood. The receptor source for this set is a man aged 80 or over with active or convalescent COVID-19.

The chain employs TRBV7-2 and TRBJ2-7, with 7 bases matching TRBD2. Germline lookup yields CDR1 SGHTA and CDR2 FQGNSA. CDR3 size: 14 residues. V gave up 5 bases and J gave up 5 bases; unmatched junction bases: 9. In DNA form, the CDR3 reads TGTGCCAGCAGCAATAAGACTAGCATACACGAGCAGTACTTC. It codes for CASSNKTSIHEQYF. Together with reference TRBV7-2 and TRBJ2-7, the CDR3 gives the full variable domain: GAGVSQSPSNKVTEKGKDVELRCDPISGHTALYWYRQSLGQGLEFLIYFQGNSAPDKSGLPSDRFSAERTGGSVSTLTIQRTQQEDSAVYLCASSNKTSIHEQYFGPGTRLTVT.

The chain carries TRBV9 and TRBJ2-1; no clear D. The germline gives CDR1 SGDLS, CDR2 YYNGEE. The CDR3 contains 15 residues. The V and J ends lost 2 bases and 7 bases respectively, with 16 bases between them. CDR3 protein: CASSVYIANLNEQFF. The DNA for the CDR3 is TGTGCCAGCAGCGTCTACATAGCAAACTTAAATGAGCAGTTCTTC.

CDR3 in DNA: TGTGCCAGCAGTCAGACAGGGGCCAATGAAGCTTTCTTT. Residues: CASSQTGANEAFF. The chain is built from TRBV27 and TRBJ1-1, with 8 bases that match TRBD1. V shed 5 bases and J 7 bases; nucleotides not matched to a gene: 6. The CDR3 consists of 13 residues. Per the germline V gene, CDR1 is MNHEY and CDR2 is SMNVEV (reference sequence).

The CDR3 protein is CASSSGGTSGQETQYF. The CDR3 region has the DNA TGTGCCAGCAGCTCCGGGGGGACTAGCGGACAAGAGACCCAGTACTTC. The chain couples TRBV5-4 to TRBJ2-5; 11 positions match TRBD2. This CDR3 is built from 16 residues. Germline lookup yields CDR1 SGHNT and CDR2 YYREEE (reference sequence). V was pared by 3 bases and J by 2 bases, with 6 bases of the junction left unmatched.

This rearrangement joins TRBV15 to TRBJ1-2; weak D call: TRBD1 (6 bases). The CDR3 sequence is 15 residues long. Germline V gives CDR1 LNHNV, CDR2 YYDKDF (reference sequence). The V gene lost 0 bases and the J gene lost 8 bases, with 16 bases spanning the gap. CDR3 DNA: TGTGCCACCAGCAGAGATCTGGCAGGGGTCTACGGCTACACCTTC. It specifies CATSRDLAGVYGYTF.

To note about this clone: One end of the junction fails to match germline, which may point to a read error. V usage is TRBV5-6 and J usage is TRBJ2-7; 7 bases align to TRBD2. This CDR3 region has 15 residues. CDR1 is SGHDT, CDR2 YYEEEE, per germline. CDR3 coding DNA: TGTGCCAGCAGCTTGAGTCTAGCGGCGAACTACGAGCAGTATTTC. It codes for CASSLSLAANYEQYF.

This chain uses TRBV5-6 with TRBJ1-2; no clear D gene. CDR3 length equals 13 residues. Trimming left V 4 bases short and J 5 bases short, with 12 bases between. Looked up from germline, CDR1 is SGHDT and CDR2 is YYEEEE. This CDR3 reads CASSNAWAYGYTF. The CDR3 DNA is TGTGCCAGCAGCAACGCCTGGGCTTATGGCTACACCTTC.

V usage is TRBV11-1 and J usage is TRBJ1-1; 8 bases match TRBD1. CDR1 is SGHAT and CDR2 is FQDESV in the germline V gene (reference sequence). This CDR3 has 13 amino acids. J gave up 11 bases and V 6 bases, and 11 bases lay outside the gene matches. The DNA of the CDR3 is TGTGCCAGCAGTTCGGACAGGGTTGGTGGGGCTTTCTTT. Its protein product is CASSSDRVGGAFF.

The chain links TRBV6-6 to TRBJ1-4; maybe TRBD1 (6 bases). V was pared by 0 bases and J by 3 bases, with 8 bases between. The CDR3 loop spans 15 amino acids. CDR1 and CDR2 (germline): MNHNY, SVGAGI (reference sequence). The DNA for the CDR3 is TGTGCCAGCAGTTACTCGTGGGGGCCTAATGAAAAACTGTTTTTT. Residues: CASSYSWGPNEKLFF.

The chain links TRBV20-1 to TRBJ2-2; D not certain. The germline gives CDR1 DFQATT, CDR2 SNEGSKA (reference sequence). Trimming cost V 4 bases and J 7 bases, with 7 bases left between them. This CDR3 has 11 residues. In DNA form, the CDR3 reads TGCAGTGCTAACTTCGGCGGGGAGCTGTTTTTT. Its protein product is CSANFGGELFF.

This chain uses TRBV5-8 with TRBJ1-3; tentative D call: TRBD1 (5 bases). The CDR3 has 13 amino acids. Trimming pared 9 bases from V and 0 bases from J, leaving 10 bases between. The germline V gene has CDR1 SGHTS and CDR2 YDEGEE. CDR3 sequence reads: CATRQSSGNTIYF. For the CDR3, the DNA is TGTGCCACCCGACAGAGCTCTGGAAACACCATATATTTT.

The rearrangement joins TRBV10-3 to TRBJ1-5; 8 bases map to TRBD1. V was pared by 6 bases and J by 7 bases, with 5 bases of the junction left unmatched. Germline V gene lookup returns CDR1 ENHRY and CDR2 SYGVKD. The CDR3 spans 13 residues. The CDR3 loop is CAIRGQVNQPQHF. The DNA for the CDR3 is TGTGCCATCAGGGGACAGGTTAACCAGCCCCAGCATTTT.

The chain links TRBV4-3 to TRBJ2-3, with 10 positions matching TRBD2. CDR3 length: 17 amino acids. Germline V gives CDR1 LGHNA, CDR2 YSLEER. After removal of 0 bases from V and 1 base from J, the junction contained 4 bases not matched to a gene. The CDR3 coding sequence is TGCGCCAGCAGCCAAGATCCCGGACTAGCGGGCACAGATACGCAGTATTTT. Amino acids: CASSQDPGLAGTDTQYF.

Worth noting for this clone: Sequence at one end of the junction differs from germline and may be a read error. The genes are TRBV19 and TRBJ1-1, with TRBD1 matching 10 bases. The CDR3 runs 15 residues. CDR1 and CDR2 (germline): LNHDA, SQIVND (reference sequence). In DNA form, the CDR3 reads TGTGCCAGTAGTATAGAGGGACAGGGGAACTCTGAAGCTTTCTTT. Protein: CASSIEGQGNSEAFF.

V is TRBV7-2 and J is TRBJ2-7, with 7 bases fitting TRBD1. The V gene end was trimmed by 1 base and the J gene end by 5 bases; junction bases not matched to a gene: 11. The CDR3 spans 16 residues. The V gene's germline CDR1 is SGHTA and CDR2 FQGNSA. As DNA, the CDR3 is TGTGCCAGCAGCTTAGTTGCAGGACAGGTCTTGGACGAGCAGTACTTC. It codes for CASSLVAGQVLDEQYF.

The chain links TRBV5-1 to TRBJ2-3; TRBD1 aligns across 7 bases. The CDR3 extends over 16 amino acids. CDR1 and CDR2 (germline): SGHRS, YFSETQ. The V gene end was trimmed by 1 base and the J gene end by 0 bases; junction bases not matched to a gene: 5. The CDR3 protein is CASSLFGTASTDTQYF. The CDR3 DNA follows: TGCGCCAGCAGCTTGTTCGGGACAGCCAGCACAGATACGCAGTATTTT.

V gene TRBV5-1 combines with J gene TRBJ2-6; D is unresolved. Germline values: CDR1 SGHRS, CDR2 YFSETQ. The CDR3 consists of 14 residues. Between the trimmed V and J ends, which lost 7 bases and 0 bases, there was a span of 8 bases. As DNA, the CDR3 is TGCGCCAGCGGCGAGGTCTCTGGGGCCAACGTCCTGACTTTC. This codes for CASGEVSGANVLTF. Complete variable domain (other parts from reference TRBV5-1 and TRBJ2-6): KAGVTQTPRYLIKTRGQQVTLSCSPISGHRSVSWYQQTPGQGLQFLFEYFSETQRNKGNFPGRFSGRQFSNSRSEMNVSTLELGDSALYLCASGEVSGANVLTFGAGSRLTVL.

This chain uses TRBV5-4 with TRBJ2-3, with D possibly TRBD2 on 6 matching bases. Trimming removed 0 bases at V and 3 bases at J, with 14 bases between. The CDR3 is 16 residues long. Germline V gene data show CDR1 as SGHNT and CDR2 as YYREEE (reference sequence). CDR3 nucleotides: TGTGCCAGCAGCTTGGCTACTAGCAAGGAGACAGATACGCAGTATTTT. Its protein product is CASSLATSKETDTQYF.

As to this clone: Other DNA sequences of this sample code for an identical CDR3. This chain joins TRBV2 and TRBJ2-7; TRBD2 agrees at 14 bases. The germline V gene has CDR1 SNHLY and CDR2 FYNNEI. The CDR3 has 14 residues. Losses at the gene ends were 6 bases for V and 4 bases for J; bases not matched to a gene: 2. CDR3 sequence: CASRGTSGSYEQYF. The CDR3 DNA is TGTGCCAGCAGGGGGACTAGCGGGAGTTACGAGCAGTACTTC.